These 25 T cell receptor beta chains came from one sample sequenced in a study of cytomegalovirus exposure and HLA in healthy donors. The primer mix had 60 Vbeta and 13 Jbeta primers. TCRdb's table, derived via immunoSEQ multiplex PCR, lists solely in-frame clones and lacks some. The sample carries some 190,000 clones, around four fifths recorded once. Sequencing was carried out using PBMCs. The source is a man younger than 30 in good health and CMV-seronegative.

V and J are TRBV21-1 and TRBJ2-5; the tabulated D call, TRBD2, remains unverified against the DNA. TRBV21-1 is a recognized pseudogene. The length of the CDR3 is 14 residues. The CDR3 DNA follows: TGTGCCAGCAAAGTCCCGCCGCGACAAGAGACCCAGTACTTC. It specifies CASKVPPRQETQYF.

The rearrangement joins TRBV29-1 to TRBJ2-7, with D perhaps matching TRBD2 (5 bases). V lost 4 bases, J lost 7 bases, and 11 bases lay in between. Per germline, CDR1 SQVTM and CDR2 ANQGSEA. The CDR3 sequence is 11 residues long. The CDR3 DNA reads TGCAGCGTTGCAATAGAGGGTGAGCAGTACTTC. It translates to CSVAIEGEQYF.

J is TRBJ2-3 and V is TRBV4-2, with 16 bases that match TRBD2. From germline, CDR1 is LGHNA and CDR2 YNFKEQ. CDR3 length: 18 residues. The J segment lost 0 bases and the V segment lost 4 bases, leaving 4 bases of the junction unmatched. The DNA of the CDR3 is TGTGCCAGCAGCCGCGGGACTAGCGGGAGGGCTAGCACAGATACGCAGTATTTT. Translated, it gives CASSRGTSGRASTDTQYF.

V gene TRBV27 combines with J gene TRBJ2-5; 8 bases line up with TRBD2. The CDR3 extends over 16 amino acids. V gave up 4 bases and J gave up 2 bases; unmatched junction bases: 9. Germline CDR1 and CDR2: MNHEY and SMNVEV (reference sequence). The CDR3 nucleotides read TGTGCCAGCAGTTCTTACTTCGGGAGGGGACAAGAGACCCAGTACTTC. This encodes CASSSYFGRGQETQYF.

This clone appeared a few times. The chain couples TRBV18 to TRBJ2-1; the D gene is possibly TRBD2 (6 bases). Trimming removed 6 bases at V and 4 bases at J, with 13 bases between. This CDR3 has 14 residues. CDR1 is KGHSH and CDR2 is LQKENI in the germline V gene. In nucleotides, the CDR3 is TGTGCCAGCTCGGGGGGAACTAGTTACAATGAGCAGTTCTTC. The encoded protein is CASSGGTSYNEQFF.

The chain joins TRBV11-3 to TRBJ2-1, with no clear D. The CDR3 totals 13 residues. Germline lookup yields CDR1 SGHNT and CDR2 YENEEA. Trimming removed 1 base from V and 6 bases from J, with 7 bases in between. Written as DNA, the CDR3 is TGTGCCAGCAGCTTAGTACGGAGCAATGAGCAGTTCTTC. Its protein product is CASSLVRSNEQFF.

The genes are TRBV11-2 and TRBJ2-5; a possible D gene is TRBD1 (6 bases). The CDR3 sequence is 13 residues long. Germline-derived CDR1 and CDR2 are SGHAT and FQNNGV. V shed 4 bases and J shed 5 bases, with 11 bases lying between them. CDR3 sequence reads: CASSSGVVETQYF. The CDR3 bases are TGTGCCAGCAGCTCAGGGGTGGTGGAGACCCAGTACTTC.

This chain uses TRBV19 with TRBJ2-3, with TRBD1 as a possible D gene (5 bases). The V end was cut by 6 bases, the J end by 4 bases, with 14 bases between. CDR3 length: 14 amino acids. CDR1 is LNHDA and CDR2 is SQIVND in the germline V gene (reference sequence). The CDR3 protein is CASRPLGRADTQYF. The CDR3 DNA reads TGTGCCAGTAGGCCCCTGGGGCGCGCAGATACGCAGTATTTT.

This chain connects TRBV7-9 to TRBJ2-7; D is ambiguous. The ends were cut back, 5 bases at V and 2 bases at J, with 13 bases in the middle. Per germline, CDR1 SEHNR and CDR2 FQNEAQ (reference sequence). The length of the CDR3 is 14 residues. The CDR3 spells CASSPEDTTYEQYF. CDR3 coding DNA: TGTGCCAGCAGCCCCGAAGACACGACCTACGAGCAGTACTTC.

The rearrangement links TRBV7-8 to TRBJ2-1; weak D call: TRBD2 (6 bases). The CDR3 sequence is 18 residues long. CDR1 SGHVS and CDR2 FQNEAQ come from the germline V gene. Trimming left V 2 bases short and J 4 bases short, with 21 bases between. The CDR3 coding sequence is TGTGCCAGCAGCTTAATGGGGTTAGCGGCAACCAATTACAATGAGCAGTTCTTC. Translation: CASSLMGLAATNYNEQFF.

The chain has TRBV4-2 and TRBJ1-1, with a tentative D call TRBD1 (6 bases). Trimming took off 3 bases at V and 5 bases at J, with 13 bases between the two ends. CDR3 length: 14 residues. Germline lookup yields CDR1 LGHNA and CDR2 YNFKEQ. The chain's CDR3 is CASSQTRGGTEAFF. In nucleotides, the CDR3 is TGTGCCAGCAGCCAGACCAGGGGTGGTACTGAAGCTTTCTTT.

The CDR3: CASSYSRGHGGYTF. CDR3 in DNA: TGTGCCAGCAGTTACTCGCGGGGGCATGGTGGCTACACCTTC. The chain links TRBV6-5 to TRBJ1-2; possibly TRBD1 for D (6 bases). Looked up from germline, CDR1 is MNHEY and CDR2 is SVGAGI. Trimming pared 0 bases from V and 7 bases from J, leaving 12 bases between. The CDR3 loop spans 14 amino acids.

This chain links TRBV4-3 with TRBJ2-1; D gene ambiguous. V dropped 0 bases and J dropped 9 bases, with 9 bases sitting between them. This CDR3 has 13 amino acids. CDR1 is LGHNA and CDR2 is YSLEER in the germline V gene. In nucleotides, the CDR3 is TGCGCCAGCAGCCAAGATGTTAGCAGTGAGCAGTTCTTC. It encodes CASSQDVSSEQFF.

On this clone: Other DNA sequences within the sample encode an identical CDR3. The rearrangement uses TRBV18 and TRBJ2-5; 9 bases match TRBD2. Germline CDR1 reads KGHSH; CDR2 reads LQKENI. The length of the CDR3 is 16 residues. V was pared by 3 bases and J by 5 bases, with 10 bases of the junction left unmatched. The DNA for the CDR3 is TGTGCCAGCTCACCGTCGGGGCTAGCGGGGTTGGAGACCCAGTACTTC. It specifies CASSPSGLAGLETQYF.

In the case of this clone: The same CDR3 is also encoded by other DNA sequences in this sample. The rearrangement links TRBV5-1 to TRBJ2-5; TRBD1 matches 9 bases. This CDR3 spans 17 amino acids. The V segment lost 4 bases and the J segment 5 bases; nucleotides outside the gene matches: 15. Germline CDR1 reads SGHRS; CDR2 reads YFSETQ. The CDR3 sequence: CASSRGQGGGGQETQYF. The DNA of the CDR3 is TGCGCCAGCAGCCGGGGACAGGGCGGAGGTGGGCAGGAGACCCAGTACTTC.

The gene calls are TRBV5-1 and TRBJ1-3; tentatively, D is TRBD1 (6 bases). The CDR3 covers 16 residues. Deletions cut 5 bases from V and 1 base from J, with 16 bases between. Germline CDR1 and CDR2: SGHRS and YFSETQ. The CDR3 sequence is CASRPTGRGSGNTIYF. The CDR3 DNA is TGCGCCAGCAGACCGACTGGAAGGGGGTCTGGAAACACCATATATTTT.

CDR3 coding DNA: TGCGCCAGCAGCCCCCGGTCCAACTCCGGAAACACCATATATTTT. Translated: CASSPRSNSGNTIYF. The chain combines TRBV5-1 with TRBJ1-3, with D hard to call. Germline V gives CDR1 SGHRS, CDR2 YFSETQ. This CDR3 contains 15 residues. With 4 bases removed from V and 4 bases from J, the gap between germline ends came to 15 bases.

The chain combines TRBV30 with TRBJ2-7; 8 nucleotides align to TRBD1. Looked up from germline, CDR1 is GTSNPN and CDR2 is SVGIG (reference sequence). V lost 1 base, J lost 8 bases, and 4 bases stayed unmatched. The CDR3 contains 12 residues. CDR3 in DNA: TGTGCCTGGAGTGCACAGGGGGTCAAGCAGTACTTC. Encoded protein: CAWSAQGVKQYF.

The V gene is TRBV30, the J gene TRBJ2-1, with D perhaps matching TRBD2 (6 bases). This CDR3 spans 14 amino acids. The germline CDR1 and CDR2 sequences are GTSNPN and SVGIG (reference sequence). Trimming pared 0 bases from V and 10 bases from J, leaving 16 bases between. CDR3 DNA sequence: TGTGCCTGGAGTGTCTTGGGGACTGCTGGGGAGCAGTTCTTC. Protein sequence: CAWSVLGTAGEQFF.

This rearrangement joins TRBV6-5 to TRBJ2-1; a weak D match, TRBD2 (7 bases). This CDR3 has 12 residues. Germline V gene lookup returns CDR1 MNHEY and CDR2 SVGAGI. V gave up 10 bases and J gave up 6 bases, with 13 bases separating them. For the CDR3, the DNA is TGTGCCACAAGGAGGGGGGGCAATGAGCAGTTCTTC. Protein product: CATRRGGNEQFF.

The count of this clone is one. The chain is built from TRBV9 and TRBJ2-5; 9 nucleotides align to TRBD1. The V gene's germline CDR1 is SGDLS and CDR2 YYNGEE. The CDR3 extends over 14 amino acids. The V gene end was trimmed by 3 bases and the J gene end by 5 bases; junction bases not matched to a gene: 5. The CDR3, as DNA: TGTGCCAGCAGCGCACAGGGGGCGCGGGAGACCCAGTACTTC. This codes for CASSAQGARETQYF.

The chain is built from TRBV7-6 and TRBJ2-3; 8 bases align to TRBD2. Germline CDR1 reads SGHVS; CDR2 reads FNYEAQ. This CDR3 region has 16 residues. The junction had 11 bases not matched to a gene; V was cut back by 4 bases and J by 5 bases. In DNA, the CDR3 is TGTGCCAGCAGCTCCGCGTTAAGCGGGAGTGGAGATACGCAGTATTTT. It encodes CASSSALSGSGDTQYF.

This clone was recorded once. The chain combines TRBV6-6 with TRBJ1-4, with 9 nucleotides matching TRBD1. J gave up 4 bases and V 2 bases, and 2 bases lay outside the gene matches. The CDR3 length is 15 residues. The germline V gene has CDR1 MNHNY and CDR2 SVGAGI (reference sequence). CDR3 loop: CASSYTGGNNEKLFF. The DNA for the CDR3 is TGTGCCAGCAGTTACACAGGGGGCAATAATGAAAAACTGTTTTTT.

The chain joins TRBV11-3 to TRBJ2-3; the match to TRBD2 covers 7 bases. There are 17 residues in the CDR3. Germline V gene lookup returns CDR1 SGHNT and CDR2 YENEEA. V was pared by 1 base and J by 7 bases, with 14 bases of the junction left unmatched. CDR3 DNA: TGTGCCAGCAGCTTAGCGGGATGGGGGGGAATCACGCATACGCAGTATTTT. It yields the protein CASSLAGWGGITHTQYF.

This rearrangement joins TRBV29-1 to TRBJ2-3, with D perhaps matching TRBD1 (5 bases). Trimming cost V 3 bases and J 0 bases, with 7 bases left between them. Germline assignment: CDR1 SQVTM and CDR2 ANQGSEA. The CDR3 extends over 13 amino acids. Here the CDR3 DNA reads TGCAGCGTTGACTCAGGGAGCACAGATACGCAGTATTTT. The encoded protein is CSVDSGSTDTQYF.